The 28 T cell receptor beta chains presented below share a single source sample, sequenced in a study of shared clonotypes between healthy human individuals. The method was immunoSEQ multiplex PCR; TCRdb's version includes in-frame clones alone and lacks a portion of them. The sample holds under 1 million clones, 90% to 97% seen once. The naive CD8 fraction comprised CD45RO-negative cells positively selected for CCR7 and excluded terminally differentiated effector memory CD45RA+ cells. The sequenced sample consisted of naive CD8+ T cells sorted from blood. Receptors originate from a man under 40 in good health.

The V call is TRBV29-1, the J call TRBJ2-1; D ambiguous. This CDR3 contains 18 residues. Germline V gene lookup returns CDR1 SQVTM and CDR2 ANQGSEA. Trimming stripped 4 bases from V and 8 bases from J, with 30 bases between. DNA for the CDR3: TGCAGCGTTGTACCTTCGGACCAACGCCTGGGCCATATGGATGAGCAGTTCTTC. This gives the protein CSVVPSDQRLGHMDEQFF.

The rearrangement links TRBV29-1 to TRBJ2-5, with a possible D match to TRBD2 (6 bases). Per the germline V gene, CDR1 is SQVTM and CDR2 is ANQGSEA. The CDR3 runs 13 residues. The V gene lost 7 bases and the J gene lost 1 base, with 13 bases spanning the gap. CDR3 amino acids: CSGNGSTQETQYF. Written as DNA, the CDR3 is TGCAGCGGAAACGGGAGTACCCAAGAGACCCAGTACTTC.

The rearrangement uses TRBV27 and TRBJ2-1, with TRBD1 identical over 10 bases. The germline V gene encodes CDR1 MNHEY and CDR2 SMNVEV (reference sequence). The CDR3 extends over 17 amino acids. V dropped 6 bases and J dropped 4; count of bases not matched to a gene: 12. The DNA for the CDR3 is TGTGCCAGCAGCTACTCACCGGGACAGGGGCCATACAATGAGCAGTTCTTC. This sequence encodes CASSYSPGQGPYNEQFF.

J is TRBJ2-2 and V is TRBV4-1, with 8 bases that match TRBD1. The V gene end was trimmed by 1 base and the J gene end by 3 bases; junction bases not matched to a gene: 13. The CDR3 loop spans 19 amino acids. Germline CDR1 MGHRA, CDR2 YSYEKL. The CDR3 protein is CASSQVGGRGQMDTGELFF. CDR3 coding DNA: TGCGCCAGCAGCCAAGTGGGGGGCAGGGGGCAAATGGACACCGGGGAGCTGTTTTTT.

V and J are TRBV30 and TRBJ2-2; maybe TRBD2 (5 bases). The CDR3 length is 15 residues. The germline V gene encodes CDR1 GTSNPN and CDR2 SVGIG (reference sequence). The V gene lost 5 bases and the J gene lost 0 bases, with 13 bases spanning the gap. The CDR3 sequence: CAWQQAATNTGELFF. The CDR3 nucleotides are TGTGCCTGGCAGCAAGCGGCCACGAACACCGGGGAGCTGTTTTTT.

The chain employs TRBV5-4 and TRBJ2-3; TRBD2 aligns across 7 bases. The CDR3 contains 17 residues. The germline V gene has CDR1 SGHNT and CDR2 YYREEE (reference sequence). The J segment lost 3 bases and the V segment lost 4 bases, leaving 14 bases of the junction unmatched. The CDR3 reads CASSAIAGPLRTDTQYF. In DNA form, the CDR3 reads TGTGCCAGCAGCGCTATAGCGGGCCCCCTTCGGACAGATACGCAGTATTTT.

V gene TRBV29-1 combines with J gene TRBJ2-7; D may be TRBD1 (5 bases). Trimming removed 3 bases at V and 2 bases at J, with 14 bases between. The CDR3 consists of 14 residues. Germline V gives CDR1 SQVTM, CDR2 ANQGSEA. DNA for the CDR3: TGCAGCGTTGAGGCCACGACAGAGACCTACGAGCAGTACTTC. Protein: CSVEATTETYEQYF.

The CDR3 loop reads CASSTRGFNEQYF. The CDR3 DNA is TGTGCCAGTAGCACGCGGGGGTTCAACGAGCAGTACTTC. This chain uses TRBV19 with TRBJ2-7, with 7 bases lining up with TRBD2. Germline CDR1 LNHDA, CDR2 SQIVND (reference sequence). This CDR3 has 13 residues. With V trimmed by 6 bases and J by 5 bases, 7 bases remained unmatched.

The V gene is TRBV5-5, the J gene TRBJ2-7; perhaps TRBD1 as D (6 bases). V was shortened by 5 bases and J by 5 bases, with 17 bases between the two germline ends. CDR3 length: 14 amino acids. Germline loops: CDR1 SGHKS, CDR2 YYEKEE (reference sequence). The CDR3 is CASSLDEWDNEQYF. The DNA for the CDR3 is TGTGCCAGCAGTTTAGATGAGTGGGACAACGAGCAGTACTTC.

The CDR3 nucleotides are TGTGCCAGCAGCTTACTGCGGGCGGGAGGGCCTCACGAGCAGTACTTC. Its translation is CASSLLRAGGPHEQYF. This sequence joins TRBV7-9 and TRBJ2-7, with TRBD2 matching 9 bases. CDR1 and CDR2 (germline): SEHNR, FQNEAQ (reference sequence). The V and J ends lost 2 bases and 5 bases, in that order; junction bases with no gene match: 10. CDR3 length: 16 amino acids.

The rearrangement uses TRBV11-2 and TRBJ2-7; a weak D match, TRBD2 (5 bases). The CDR3 is 15 residues long. V was cut by 1 base and J by 2 bases, with 12 bases left in between. The germline CDR1 and CDR2 sequences are SGHAT and FQNNGV. The CDR3 coding sequence is TGTGCCAGCAGCTTAGTGATGCTAGCCCCCTACGAGCAGTACTTC. Translating it yields CASSLVMLAPYEQYF.

This chain joins TRBV7-8 and TRBJ2-7; D is ambiguous. This CDR3 region has 15 residues. Germline V lookup: CDR1 SGHVS, CDR2 FQNEAQ. Trimming took 4 bases from V and 4 from J, leaving 17 bases between them. Written as DNA, the CDR3 is TGTGCCAGCAGCTCCGCTTCCCTCGGTGGTTACGAGCAGTACTTC. Encoded protein: CASSSASLGGYEQYF.

The chain is built from TRBV6-5 and TRBJ2-2, with 8 bases fitting TRBD1. There are 16 residues in the CDR3. Trimming took 2 bases from V and 5 from J; bases not matched to a gene: 7. Germline-derived CDR1 and CDR2 are MNHEY and SVGAGI. This chain's CDR3 is CASSYAGGRMTGELFF. DNA for the CDR3: TGTGCCAGCAGTTACGCAGGGGGCCGGATGACCGGGGAGCTGTTTTTT.

The J gene is TRBJ2-5, the V gene TRBV10-2; 10 bases are shared with TRBD2. The CDR3 spans 19 residues. Per the germline V gene, CDR1 is WSHSY and CDR2 is SAAADI. J lost 3 bases, V lost 3 bases, and 16 bases had no gene match. CDR3 sequence reads: CASSDRAGAGGPWKETQYF. CDR3 in DNA: TGCGCCAGCAGTGATAGGGCGGGAGCGGGAGGGCCTTGGAAAGAGACCCAGTACTTC.

As to this clone: At the DNA level, this CDR3 is encoded by other sequences in the same sample as well. This rearrangement joins TRBV11-3 to TRBJ2-1; D is uncertain. The CDR3 extends over 12 amino acids. Trimming removed 1 base from V and 6 bases from J, with 4 bases in between. CDR1 is SGHNT, CDR2 YENEEA, per germline. CDR3 sequence: CASSLGPNEQFF. The CDR3 DNA follows: TGTGCCAGCAGCTTAGGCCCCAATGAGCAGTTCTTC.

This chain uses TRBV5-1 with TRBJ2-1, with D unclear. Trimming removed 3 bases at V and 8 bases at J, with 21 bases between. CDR1 is SGHRS and CDR2 is YFSETQ in the germline V gene. The CDR3 sequence is 16 residues long. CDR3: CASSWAVQAIIYEQFF. The CDR3 coding sequence is TGCGCCAGCAGCTGGGCGGTCCAGGCGATTATCTATGAGCAGTTCTTC.

This chain connects TRBV5-4 to TRBJ1-1, with 8 bases matching TRBD1. In germline, CDR1 is SGHNT, CDR2 YYREEE (reference sequence). V shed 3 bases, J shed 7 bases, and the junction held 11 bases outside the gene matches. The CDR3 is 15 amino acids. CDR3 residues: CASSSAGGWEDEAFF. CDR3 DNA sequence: TGTGCCAGCAGCTCCGCAGGGGGCTGGGAAGATGAAGCTTTCTTT.

The chain carries TRBV25-1 and TRBJ2-3; D is undetermined. This CDR3 is 15 amino acids long. CDR1 is MGHDK and CDR2 is SYGVNS in the germline V gene. Trimming cost V 7 bases and J 1 base, with 15 bases left between them. The CDR3 bases are TGTGCCAGCACGGAAGGCCGGACCGGCACAGATACGCAGTATTTT. Translating gives CASTEGRTGTDTQYF.

CDR3 in amino acids: CASSQFPDPNYGYTF. CDR3 nucleotides: TGTGCCAGCAGCCAGTTCCCGGACCCGAACTATGGCTACACCTTC. V is TRBV7-6 and J is TRBJ1-2; no clear D. Germline CDR1 SGHVS, CDR2 FNYEAQ. The V and J ends lost 5 bases and 2 bases respectively, with 15 bases between them. This CDR3 is built from 15 residues.

The rearrangement joins TRBV7-6 to TRBJ2-2; D is uncertain. Germline V gene sequence: CDR1 SGHVS, CDR2 FNYEAQ. The CDR3 has 14 residues. Trimming pared 8 bases from V and 0 bases from J, leaving 10 bases between. This chain's CDR3 is CASRSEANTGELFF. CDR3 DNA: TGTGCCAGCCGTTCAGAAGCGAACACCGGGGAGCTGTTTTTT.

The gene calls are TRBV11-2 and TRBJ2-7; D is possibly TRBD2 (6 bases). The germline V and J ends were trimmed by 4 bases and 11 bases, with 21 bases remaining between them. CDR1 is SGHAT, CDR2 FQNNGV, per germline. This CDR3 has 14 residues. CDR3 DNA: TGTGCCAGCAGCTCCGGACAATACGGGGGTGGGGAGTACTTC. Residues: CASSSGQYGGGEYF.

This sequence joins TRBV27 and TRBJ2-2, with 7 bases identical to TRBD1. The CDR3 covers 12 residues. The V gene end was trimmed by 9 bases and the J gene end by 7 bases; junction bases not matched to a gene: 5. Germline V gives CDR1 MNHEY, CDR2 SMNVEV (reference sequence). For the CDR3, the DNA is TGTGCCAGTAAGGGGGCGGGCGGGGAGCTGTTTTTT. Translating it yields CASKGAGGELFF.

The chain is built from TRBV6-5 and TRBJ2-7; 11 positions match TRBD2. V lost 6 bases and J lost 7; bases outside the gene matches: 5. The CDR3 runs 13 residues. Germline CDR1 reads MNHEY; CDR2 reads SVGAGI. As DNA, the CDR3 is TGTGCCAGCAGCCTAGCGGGGGGCATGGAGCAGTACTTC. Protein sequence: CASSLAGGMEQYF.

The rearrangement links TRBV7-8 to TRBJ1-2; possibly TRBD1 for D (5 bases). This CDR3 has 14 residues. Germline V gene sequence: CDR1 SGHVS, CDR2 FQNEAQ. Trimming left V 2 bases short and J 4 bases short, with 11 bases between. CDR3 sequence (DNA): TGTGCCAGCAGCTTACATCCGGGGACCTATGGCTACACCTTC. Its protein product is CASSLHPGTYGYTF. The full variable domain, in which reference TRBV7-8 and TRBJ1-2 provide the parts outside the CDR3, is GAGVSQSPRYKVAKRGQDVALRCDPISGHVSLFWYQQALGQGPEFLTYFQNEAQLDKSGLPSDRFFAERPEGSVSTLKIQRTQQEDSAVYLCASSLHPGTYGYTFGSGTRLTVV.

The rearrangement links TRBV29-1 to TRBJ2-2; 7 positions agree with TRBD1. The V gene end was trimmed by 6 bases and the J gene end by 4 bases; junction bases not matched to a gene: 8. Germline CDR1 and CDR2: SQVTM and ANQGSEA. The CDR3 is 14 residues long. DNA of the CDR3: TGCAGCGTGATAGGGACAGAAGCCACCGGGGAGCTGTTTTTT. This encodes CSVIGTEATGELFF.

V gene TRBV5-3 combines with J gene TRBJ1-5; D gene ambiguous. TRBV5-3 is placed among ORFs of uncertain function. Trimming took 4 bases from V and 0 from J, leaving 11 bases between them. The CDR3 runs 15 residues. CDR3 amino acids: CARSPKTNSNQPQHF. CDR3 DNA: TGTGCCAGAAGCCCTAAGACGAATAGCAATCAGCCCCAGCATTTT.

V usage is TRBV6-1 and J usage is TRBJ2-3; the match to TRBD2 covers 7 bases. Per the germline V gene, CDR1 is MNHNS and CDR2 is SASEGT. CDR3 size: 19 residues. Losses at the gene ends were 3 bases for V and 0 bases for J; bases not matched to a gene: 15. CDR3 loop: CASSDSGASGTTSTDTQYF. CDR3 in DNA: TGTGCCAGCAGTGATTCGGGCGCTAGCGGAACGACTAGCACAGATACGCAGTATTTT.

The rearrangement joins TRBV27 to TRBJ2-1; 7 bases fit TRBD2. Germline-derived CDR1 and CDR2 are MNHEY and SMNVEV (reference sequence). The length of the CDR3 is 16 residues. V shed 6 bases, J shed 6 bases, and the junction held 14 bases outside the gene matches. Here the CDR3 DNA reads TGTGCCAGCAGCCCTTTAGACCGGGACTACGCCAATGAGCAGTTCTTC. Residues: CASSPLDRDYANEQFF.